These 29 T cell receptor beta chains were sequenced from one sample in a study of response to subunit inactivated influenza vaccine. TCRdb processed the RT-PCR reads anew with MiXCR; each CDR3 protein has one entry. This table holds just under 550,000 distinct CDR3 sequences, roughly 25% found once. This same sample was also part of a study on T cells expressing NK-cell markers. Per that study: 5'RACE template switching with UMIs generated TCR beta cDNA.

Specimen: CD4+ T cells sorted from PBMCs, collected approximately 12 days after vaccination. These receptors all stem from a man aged 45-60 years who received an inactivated influenza vaccine.

In this sample, this clonotype turned up a few times. The chain carries TRBV6-4 and TRBJ2-1, with D perhaps TRBD2 (8 bases). The CDR3 runs 13 residues. The V gene lost 10 bases and the J gene lost 9 bases, with 19 bases spanning the gap. Looked up from germline, CDR1 is MRHNA and CDR2 is SNTAGT. The CDR3 nucleotides are TGTGCCACCTCCCGGGAGGGGGCCGGTGAGCAGTTCTTC. Its translation: CATSREGAGEQFF.

This clonotype was counted a few times. CDR3 in amino acids: CASSQVGSAGTDTQYF. In DNA, the CDR3 is TGCGCCAGCAGCCAAGTTGGGTCCGCTGGCACAGATACGCAGTATTTT. The chain recombines TRBV5-1 with TRBJ2-3; D gene unclear. V dropped 4 bases and J dropped 1 base, with 16 bases sitting between them. Germline assignment: CDR1 SGHRS and CDR2 YFSETQ. The CDR3 has 16 amino acids.

This clonotype was counted ten times or more. CDR3 bases: TGTGCCAGCAGTTCACTAGCGGGAGGTTACAATGAGCAGTTCTTC. Its translation: CASSSLAGGYNEQFF. This chain joins TRBV7-3 and TRBJ2-1; 12 bases align to TRBD2. The CDR3 is 15 residues long. V lost 6 bases and J lost 4; bases outside the gene matches: 4. Germline assignment: CDR1 SGHTA and CDR2 FQGTGA.

This chain links TRBV6-1 with TRBJ1-2; 9 bases are a match to TRBD1. CDR1 MNHNS and CDR2 SASEGT come from the germline V gene. The CDR3 consists of 16 residues. V lost 8 bases, J lost 4 bases, and 14 bases stayed unmatched. CDR3 coding DNA: TGTGCCAGCGCTGGCACAGGGGGCGATTCTACCTATGGCTACACCTTC. Protein sequence: CASAGTGGDSTYGYTF.

V gene TRBV5-5 combines with J gene TRBJ2-4, with D maybe TRBD1 (6 bases). The CDR3 loop spans 13 amino acids. Trimming left V 6 bases short and J 8 bases short, with 15 bases between. Germline V gene sequence: CDR1 SGHKS, CDR2 YYEKEE (reference sequence). CDR3 coding DNA: TGTGCCAGCAACGATCGACCAGGGGACATTCAGTACTTC. This translates into CASNDRPGDIQYF.

The rearrangement links TRBV7-2 to TRBJ1-3; D is uncertain. The germline gives CDR1 SGHTA, CDR2 FQGNSA. The CDR3 is made up of 13 amino acids. Between the trimmed V and J ends, which lost 1 base and 2 bases, there was a span of 3 bases. DNA for the CDR3: TGTGCCAGCAGCTTAGGGACTGGAAACACCATATATTTT. This translates into CASSLGTGNTIYF.

This clonotype was observed a few times. The J gene is TRBJ2-7, the V gene TRBV10-3; D uncertain. CDR1 is ENHRY, CDR2 SYGVKD, per germline. Trimming took off 3 bases at V and 4 bases at J, with 10 bases between the two ends. The CDR3 extends over 13 amino acids. The CDR3 spells CAISDLSRYEQYF. The DNA of the CDR3 is TGTGCCATCAGTGACCTCTCAAGATACGAGCAGTACTTC.

The gene calls are TRBV5-1 and TRBJ2-1; 7 bases fit TRBD2. The CDR3 runs 14 residues. CDR1 SGHRS and CDR2 YFSETQ come from the germline V gene. V shed 5 bases and J 7 bases; nucleotides not matched to a gene: 9. CDR3 amino acids: CASSSQRDGNEQFF. The CDR3 coding sequence is TGCGCCAGCAGTTCGCAGCGGGATGGGAATGAGCAGTTCTTC.

The genes are TRBV20-1 and TRBJ2-7; D gene uncertain. The CDR3 length is 12 residues. Trimming removed 3 bases at V and 4 bases at J, with 10 bases between. Germline CDR1 reads DFQATT; CDR2 reads SNEGSKA (reference sequence). CDR3 sequence reads: CSASLRGYEQYF. CDR3 in DNA: TGCAGTGCTAGCTTACGAGGATACGAGCAGTACTTC.

The chain employs TRBV7-2 and TRBJ2-1, with D possibly TRBD1 on 5 matching bases. Germline lookup yields CDR1 SGHTA and CDR2 FQGNSA. The CDR3 sequence is 15 residues long. The V end was cut by 5 bases, the J end by 2 bases, with 13 bases between. The DNA of the CDR3 is TGTGCCAGCAGCCATAGGGGAAAAACCTACAATGAGCAGTTCTTC. The encoded protein is CASSHRGKTYNEQFF. The full variable domain, with the rest looked up from reference TRBV7-2 and TRBJ2-1, is GAGVSQSPSNKVTEKGKDVELRCDPISGHTALYWYRQSLGQGLEFLIYFQGNSAPDKSGLPSDRFSAERTGGSVSTLTIQRTQQEDSAVYLCASSHRGKTYNEQFFGPGTRLTVL.

The chain combines TRBV4-3 with TRBJ2-3, with 8 bases fitting TRBD2. The length of the CDR3 is 13 residues. With 1 base clipped from V and 10 bases from J, the junction kept 4 bases outside the gene matches. Germline assignment: CDR1 LGHNA and CDR2 YSLEER. The DNA for the CDR3 is TGCGCCAGCAGCCAAGTAAGCGGGGGCCCGCAGTATTTT. Amino acid sequence: CASSQVSGGPQYF.

This rearrangement joins TRBV7-3 to TRBJ2-2; D may match TRBD1 or TRBD2 (5 bases each). The CDR3 consists of 16 residues. The V end lost 7 bases, the J end lost 8 bases, and 23 bases lay between the germline ends. In germline, CDR1 is SGHTA, CDR2 FQGTGA. The CDR3 bases are TGTGCCAGCATCCACCGGGACGCCTCCTGGGTAGGGGAGCTGTTTTTT. This translates into CASIHRDASWVGELFF.

By share, this clonotype counts as medium-sized. The chain is built from TRBV12-3 or TRBV12-4 and TRBJ1-2; D is uncertain. Trimming shortened V by 4 bases and J by 4 bases, and 10 bases separated the two germline ends. This CDR3 has 13 amino acids. CDR3 bases: TGTGCCAGCAGTTACAAACCCAGCTATGGCTACACCTTC. This sequence encodes CASSYKPSYGYTF.

This clonotype was seen at least ten times. The gene calls are TRBV6-5 and TRBJ1-2; no reliable D call. V was clipped by 0 bases and J by 8 bases, with 10 bases between them. This CDR3 comprises 13 residues. Germline-derived CDR1 and CDR2 are MNHEY and SVGAGI. CDR3 amino acids: CASSYSAWKGYTF. The CDR3 coding sequence is TGTGCCAGCAGTTACTCCGCGTGGAAAGGCTACACCTTC.

This clonotype was seen a handful of times. CDR3 DNA sequence: TGTGCCACCAGCAGATCCTACAGGGATGAGGGAGCTTTCTTT. Translation gives CATSRSYRDEGAFF. V and J are TRBV15 and TRBJ1-1; D might be TRBD1 (6 bases). V shed 2 bases and J shed 10 bases, with 17 bases lying between them. The CDR3 is made up of 14 amino acids. Germline-derived CDR1 and CDR2 are LNHNV and YYDKDF (reference sequence).

The chain carries TRBV4-2 and TRBJ2-2; D unclear. From germline, CDR1 is LGHNA and CDR2 YNFKEQ. V was clipped by 2 bases and J by 4 bases, with 14 bases between them. The CDR3 covers 16 residues. CDR3 bases: TGTGCCAGCAGCCAACCCGGGCGGACCAGCACCGGGGAGCTGTTTTTT. This gives the protein CASSQPGRTSTGELFF.

This clonotype was observed a handful of times. The CDR3 sequence: CASSQDPGRTEAFF. The DNA of the CDR3 is TGCGCCAGCAGCCAAGATCCAGGTCGCACTGAAGCTTTCTTT. The chain recombines TRBV4-3 with TRBJ1-1; D is unclear. V was trimmed by 0 bases and J by 4 bases, leaving 9 bases between them. The V gene's germline CDR1 is LGHNA and CDR2 YSLEER. The CDR3 covers 14 residues.

The chain carries TRBV10-3 and TRBJ1-1; possibly TRBD1 for D (5 bases). The CDR3 has 13 residues. Germline values: CDR1 ENHRY, CDR2 SYGVKD. The ends were cut back, 10 bases at V and 5 bases at J, with 17 bases in the middle. The CDR3 DNA is TGTGCCAGCTCGGCCAGGGAGGAAACTGAAGCTTTCTTT. Its protein product is CASSAREETEAFF.

This clonotype was observed a few times. V and J are TRBV20-1 and TRBJ2-7, with D unresolved. There are 15 residues in the CDR3. Germline V gene sequence: CDR1 DFQATT, CDR2 SNEGSKA (reference sequence). Trimming pared 0 bases from V and 6 bases from J, leaving 18 bases between. The CDR3 reads CSARDHSSRLSEQYF. CDR3 coding DNA: TGCAGTGCTAGAGATCACAGCTCTCGTTTGTCCGAGCAGTACTTC.

The chain recombines TRBV9 with TRBJ2-1, with D perhaps matching TRBD2 (6 bases). CDR1 is SGDLS and CDR2 is YYNGEE in the germline V gene. Trimming took off 0 bases at V and 6 bases at J, with 10 bases between the two ends. The CDR3 runs 14 residues. CDR3 residues: CASSVDLGGNEQFF. In DNA form, the CDR3 reads TGTGCCAGCAGCGTAGATCTGGGGGGCAATGAGCAGTTCTTC.

V is TRBV9 and J is TRBJ2-3; D is unclear. CDR3 size: 15 residues. Deletions cut 0 bases from V and 4 bases from J, with 12 bases between. The germline V gene has CDR1 SGDLS and CDR2 YYNGEE. CDR3 DNA sequence: TGTGCCAGCAGCGTAGCGGTAGATCCTGCAGATACGCAGTATTTT. It encodes CASSVAVDPADTQYF.

This chain links TRBV7-2 with TRBJ2-7; TRBD1 matches 7 bases. The length of the CDR3 is 15 residues. J lost 0 bases, V lost 5 bases, and 7 bases had no gene match. Germline V gene data show CDR1 as SGHTA and CDR2 as FQGNSA. The DNA for the CDR3 is TGTGCCAGCAGCCCGCTCTGGGACAGCTCCTACGAGCAGTACTTC. The encoded protein is CASSPLWDSSYEQYF.

This chain links TRBV10-3 with TRBJ2-5, with 9 bases that match TRBD1. With V trimmed by 0 bases and J by 5 bases, 10 bases remained unmatched. Germline CDR1 and CDR2: ENHRY and SYGVKD. CDR3 size: 17 residues. In nucleotides, the CDR3 is TGTGCCATCAGTGAGTCAGGGACAGGGCCCCAGCAGGAGACCCAGTACTTC. It codes for CAISESGTGPQQETQYF.

The genes are TRBV7-2 and TRBJ2-3; 8 bases align to TRBD1. In germline, CDR1 is SGHTA, CDR2 FQGNSA. Trimming cost V 5 bases and J 5 bases; bases outside gene matches: 9. The CDR3 sequence is 15 residues long. The CDR3 region has the DNA TGTGCCAGCAGCGTAAACAGGGGGAGAGGAGATACGCAGTATTTT. It codes for CASSVNRGRGDTQYF.

This clonotype turned up a few times. CDR3 region: CASSFLARPSPTDTQYF. CDR3 DNA sequence: TGCGCCAGCAGCTTCTTGGCCAGACCTTCACCCACAGATACGCAGTATTTT. This chain joins TRBV5-1 and TRBJ2-3; D is undetermined. The CDR3 consists of 17 residues. The germline gives CDR1 SGHRS, CDR2 YFSETQ. Trimming removed 2 bases from V and 2 bases from J, with 18 bases in between.

This clonotype was observed a handful of times. The genes are TRBV4-2 and TRBJ2-1; TRBD2 aligns across 11 bases. The germline CDR1 and CDR2 sequences are LGHNA and YNFKEQ. V dropped 0 bases and J dropped 4; count of bases not matched to a gene: 2. This CDR3 contains 16 residues. In nucleotides, the CDR3 is TGTGCCAGCAGCCAAGAGATAGCGGGAGGGTACAATGAGCAGTTCTTC. It is translated as CASSQEIAGGYNEQFF.

This clonotype appeared a few times. The V call is TRBV12-3 or TRBV12-4, the J call TRBJ1-4; possibly TRBD1 for D (5 bases). V shed 3 bases and J shed 2 bases, with 7 bases lying between them. This CDR3 is 14 amino acids long. The CDR3 sequence: CASSFGGTNEKLFF. The DNA for the CDR3 is TGTGCCAGCAGTTTCGGGGGTACTAATGAAAAACTGTTTTTT.

This clonotype was counted only a few times. The chain carries TRBV9 and TRBJ2-2, with D possibly being TRBD1 or TRBD2 (5 bases each). Germline V CDR1 and CDR2: SGDLS, YYNGEE. The CDR3 length is 16 residues. Trimming took 1 base from V and 5 from J, leaving 15 bases between them. DNA of the CDR3: TGTGCCAGCAGCGTAACAGGCCCCACGGGAACCGGGGAGCTGTTTTTT. The encoded protein is CASSVTGPTGTGELFF.

The chain combines TRBV3-1 with TRBJ1-2, with D possibly matching TRBD1 (5 bases). The CDR3 covers 15 residues. Trimming removed 0 bases from V and 13 bases from J, with 21 bases in between. Per the germline V gene, CDR1 is LGHDT and CDR2 is YNNKEL (reference sequence). CDR3 nucleotides: TGTGCCAGCAGCCAAGATCTCCGGGACGGTACTGTGGGCACCTTC. Translating it yields CASSQDLRDGTVGTF.